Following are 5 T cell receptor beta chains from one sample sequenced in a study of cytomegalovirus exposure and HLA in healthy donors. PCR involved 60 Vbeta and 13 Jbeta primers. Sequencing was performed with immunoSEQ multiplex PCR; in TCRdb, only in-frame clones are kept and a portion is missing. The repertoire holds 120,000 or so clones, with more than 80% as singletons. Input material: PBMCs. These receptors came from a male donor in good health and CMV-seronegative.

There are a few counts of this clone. CDR3 loop: CASSDAKGQGYTF. The CDR3 DNA is TGCGCCAGCAGCGACGCCAAGGGGCAGGGTTACACCTTC. This chain links TRBV5-1 with TRBJ1-2; perhaps TRBD1 as D (5 bases). Trimming left V 4 bases short and J 11 bases short, with 18 bases between. Germline V gene data show CDR1 as SGHRS and CDR2 as YFSETQ. This CDR3 spans 13 amino acids.

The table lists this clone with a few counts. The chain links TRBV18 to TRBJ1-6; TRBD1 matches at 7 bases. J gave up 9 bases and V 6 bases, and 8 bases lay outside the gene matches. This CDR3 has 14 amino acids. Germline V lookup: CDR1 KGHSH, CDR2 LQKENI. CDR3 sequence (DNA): TGTGCCAGCTCGAACAGGGGCGAGGGTTCACCCCTCCACTTT. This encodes CASSNRGEGSPLHF. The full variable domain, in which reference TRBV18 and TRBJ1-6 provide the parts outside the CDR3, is NAGVMQNPRHLVRRRGQEARLRCSPMKGHSHVYWYRQLPEEGLKFMVYLQKENIIDESGMPKERFSAEFPKEGPSILRIQQVVRGDSAAYFCASSNRGEGSPLHFGNGTRLTVT.

This CDR3 reads CASSFQWGGNTQYF. The CDR3 DNA reads as TGCGCCAGCAGCTTTCAGTGGGGGGGGAATACGCAGTATTTT. The J gene is TRBJ2-3, the V gene TRBV5-1; 7 bases match TRBD2. Germline V gene sequence: CDR1 SGHRS, CDR2 YFSETQ. The length of the CDR3 is 14 residues. The V segment lost 2 bases and the J segment 7 bases; nucleotides outside the gene matches: 7.

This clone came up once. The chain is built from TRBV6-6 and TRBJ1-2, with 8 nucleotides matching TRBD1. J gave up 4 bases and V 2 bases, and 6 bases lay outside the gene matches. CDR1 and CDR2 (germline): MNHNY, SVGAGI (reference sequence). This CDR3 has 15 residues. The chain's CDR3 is CASSYGGQGSYGYTF. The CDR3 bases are TGTGCCAGCAGTTACGGTGGACAGGGAAGCTATGGCTACACCTTC.

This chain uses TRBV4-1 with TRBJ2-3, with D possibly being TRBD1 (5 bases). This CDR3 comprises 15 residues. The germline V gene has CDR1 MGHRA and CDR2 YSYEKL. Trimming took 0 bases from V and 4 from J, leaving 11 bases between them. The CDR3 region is CASSQEGVSADTQYF. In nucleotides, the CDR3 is TGCGCCAGCAGCCAAGAAGGGGTTTCGGCAGATACGCAGTATTTT.